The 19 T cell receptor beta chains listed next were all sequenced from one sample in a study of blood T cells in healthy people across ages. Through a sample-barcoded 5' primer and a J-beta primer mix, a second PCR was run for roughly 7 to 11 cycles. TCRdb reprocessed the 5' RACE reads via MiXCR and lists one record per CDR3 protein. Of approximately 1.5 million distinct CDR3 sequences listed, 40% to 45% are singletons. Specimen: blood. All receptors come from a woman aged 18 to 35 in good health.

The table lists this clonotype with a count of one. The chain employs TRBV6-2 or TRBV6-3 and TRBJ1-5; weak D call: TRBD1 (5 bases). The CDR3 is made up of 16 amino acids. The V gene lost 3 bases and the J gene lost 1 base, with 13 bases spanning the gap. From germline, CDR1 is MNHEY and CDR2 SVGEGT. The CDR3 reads CASSYRRAGSNQPQHF. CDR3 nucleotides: TGTGCCAGCAGTTATAGAAGGGCAGGGAGCAATCAGCCCCAGCATTTT.

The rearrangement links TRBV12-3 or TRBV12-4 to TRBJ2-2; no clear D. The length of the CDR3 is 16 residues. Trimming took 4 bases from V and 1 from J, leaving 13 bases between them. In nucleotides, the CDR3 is TGTGCCAGCAGTTCCTGGACCGGGCGGAACACCGGGGAGCTGTTTTTT. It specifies CASSSWTGRNTGELFF.

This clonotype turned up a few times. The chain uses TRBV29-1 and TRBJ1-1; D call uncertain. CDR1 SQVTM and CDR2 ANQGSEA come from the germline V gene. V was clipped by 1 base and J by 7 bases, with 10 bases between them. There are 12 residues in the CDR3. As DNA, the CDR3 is TGCAGCGTTGAAGCGTTAGAACGTGAAGCTTTCTTT. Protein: CSVEALEREAFF.

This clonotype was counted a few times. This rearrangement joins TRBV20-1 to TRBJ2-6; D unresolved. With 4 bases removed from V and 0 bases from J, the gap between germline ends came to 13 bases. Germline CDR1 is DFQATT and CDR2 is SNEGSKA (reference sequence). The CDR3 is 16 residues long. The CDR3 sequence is CSANSGVSSGANVLTF. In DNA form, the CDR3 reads TGCAGTGCTAATTCGGGCGTTAGCTCTGGGGCCAACGTCCTGACTTTC.

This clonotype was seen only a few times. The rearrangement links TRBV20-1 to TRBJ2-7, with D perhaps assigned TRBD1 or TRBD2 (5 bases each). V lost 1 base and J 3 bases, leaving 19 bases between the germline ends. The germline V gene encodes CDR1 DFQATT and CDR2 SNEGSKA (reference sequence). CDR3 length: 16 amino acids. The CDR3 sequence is CSARARTGTWGYEQYF. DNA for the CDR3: TGCAGTGCTAGAGCCCGAACCGGGACGTGGGGCTACGAGCAGTACTTC.

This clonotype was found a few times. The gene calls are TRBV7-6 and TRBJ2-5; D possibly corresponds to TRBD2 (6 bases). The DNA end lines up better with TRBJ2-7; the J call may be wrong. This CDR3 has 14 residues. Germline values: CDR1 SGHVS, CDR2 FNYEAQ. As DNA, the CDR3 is TGTGCCAGCAGCCCGGGACTGACCTTCGGCGAGCAGTACTTC. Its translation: CASSPGLTFGEQYF.

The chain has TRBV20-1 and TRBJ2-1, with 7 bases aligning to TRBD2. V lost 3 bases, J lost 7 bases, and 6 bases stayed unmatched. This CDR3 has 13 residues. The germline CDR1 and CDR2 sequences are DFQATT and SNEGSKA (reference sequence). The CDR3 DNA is TGCAGTGCTAGCCCGGGGGGAAGTAATGAGCAGTTCTTC. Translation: CSASPGGSNEQFF.

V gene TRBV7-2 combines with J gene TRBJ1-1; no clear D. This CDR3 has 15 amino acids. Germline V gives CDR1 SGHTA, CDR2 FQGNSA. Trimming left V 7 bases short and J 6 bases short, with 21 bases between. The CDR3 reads CASTPGRPGNPEAFF. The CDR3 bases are TGTGCCAGCACCCCGGGCAGACCCGGGAATCCTGAAGCTTTCTTT. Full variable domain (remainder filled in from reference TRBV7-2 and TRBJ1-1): GAGVSQSPSNKVTEKGKDVELRCDPISGHTALYWYRQSLGQGLEFLIYFQGNSAPDKSGLPSDRFSAERTGGSVSTLTIQRTQQEDSAVYLCASTPGRPGNPEAFFGQGTRLTVV.

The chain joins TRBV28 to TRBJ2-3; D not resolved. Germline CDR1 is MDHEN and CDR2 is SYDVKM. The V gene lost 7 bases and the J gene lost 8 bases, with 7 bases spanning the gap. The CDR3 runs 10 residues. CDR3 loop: CASTLFTQYF. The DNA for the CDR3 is TGTGCCAGCACCCTGTTTACGCAGTATTTT.

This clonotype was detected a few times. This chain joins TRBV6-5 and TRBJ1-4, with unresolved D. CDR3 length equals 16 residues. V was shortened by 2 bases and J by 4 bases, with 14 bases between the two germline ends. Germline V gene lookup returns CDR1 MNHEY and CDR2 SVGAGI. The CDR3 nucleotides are TGTGCCAGCAGTTACGACTTCGGTCTGGTTAATGAAAAACTGTTTTTT. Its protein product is CASSYDFGLVNEKLFF.

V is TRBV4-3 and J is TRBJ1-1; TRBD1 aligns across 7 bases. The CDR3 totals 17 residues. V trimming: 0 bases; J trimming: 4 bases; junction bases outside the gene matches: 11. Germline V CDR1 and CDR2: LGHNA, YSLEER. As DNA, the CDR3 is TGCGCCAGCAGCCAAGATTTGTCAGGGGGAGTAGTCACTGAAGCTTTCTTT. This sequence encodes CASSQDLSGGVVTEAFF.

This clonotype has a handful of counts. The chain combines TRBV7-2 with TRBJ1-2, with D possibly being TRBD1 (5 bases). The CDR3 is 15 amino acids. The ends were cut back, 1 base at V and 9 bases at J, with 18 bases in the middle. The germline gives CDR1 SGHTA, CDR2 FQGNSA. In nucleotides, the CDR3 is TGTGCCAGCAGCTTAGGACGGGACGCCTACACGAGCTACACCTTC. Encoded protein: CASSLGRDAYTSYTF.

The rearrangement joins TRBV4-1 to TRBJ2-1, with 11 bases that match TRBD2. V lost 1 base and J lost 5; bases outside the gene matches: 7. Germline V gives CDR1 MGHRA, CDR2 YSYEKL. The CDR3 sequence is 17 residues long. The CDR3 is CASSQAPQTSGDNEQFF. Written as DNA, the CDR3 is TGCGCCAGCAGCCAAGCCCCTCAGACTAGCGGGGACAATGAGCAGTTCTTC.

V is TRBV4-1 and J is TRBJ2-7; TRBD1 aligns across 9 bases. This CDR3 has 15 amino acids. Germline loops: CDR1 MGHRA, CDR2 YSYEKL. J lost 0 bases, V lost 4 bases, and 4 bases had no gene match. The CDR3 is CASSRTGEASYEQYF. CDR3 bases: TGCGCCAGCAGCCGGACAGGGGAGGCCTCCTACGAGCAGTACTTC.

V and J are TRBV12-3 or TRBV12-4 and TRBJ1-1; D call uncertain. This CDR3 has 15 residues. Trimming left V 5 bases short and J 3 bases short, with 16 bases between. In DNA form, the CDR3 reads TGTGCCAGCAGTCCATTCGCCCCCTCCTACACTGAAGCTTTCTTT. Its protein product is CASSPFAPSYTEAFF.

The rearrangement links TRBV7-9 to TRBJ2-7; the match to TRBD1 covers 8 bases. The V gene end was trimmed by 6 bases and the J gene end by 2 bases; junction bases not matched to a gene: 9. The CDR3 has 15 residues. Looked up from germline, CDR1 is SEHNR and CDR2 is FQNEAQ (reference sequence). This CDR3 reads CASRPPGQATYEQYF. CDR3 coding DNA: TGTGCCAGCAGACCGCCGGGACAGGCGACCTACGAGCAGTACTTC.

This CDR3 is CSVVTWDYNEQFF. Here the CDR3 DNA reads TGCAGCGTTGTGACGTGGGACTACAATGAGCAGTTCTTC. The rearrangement joins TRBV29-1 to TRBJ2-1, with D hard to call. CDR1 and CDR2 from the germline V gene are SQVTM and ANQGSEA. CDR3 length equals 13 residues. V gave up 4 bases and J gave up 3 bases, with 10 bases separating them.

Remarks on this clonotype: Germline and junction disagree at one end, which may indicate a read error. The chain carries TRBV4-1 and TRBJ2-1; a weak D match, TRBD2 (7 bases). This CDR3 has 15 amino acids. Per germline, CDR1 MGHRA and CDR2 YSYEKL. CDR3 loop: CDSSPQERGGNEQFF. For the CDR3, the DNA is TGCGACAGCAGCCCACAAGAAAGGGGGGGAAATGAGCAGTTCTTC.

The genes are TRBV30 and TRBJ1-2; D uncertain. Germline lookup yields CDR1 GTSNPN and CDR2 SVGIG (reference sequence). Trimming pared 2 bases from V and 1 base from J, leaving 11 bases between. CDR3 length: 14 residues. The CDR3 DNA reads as TGTGCCTGGAGTAGACTTTCCTATAACTATGGCTACACCTTC. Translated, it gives CAWSRLSYNYGYTF.